Listed below are T cell receptor beta chains from one sample, sequenced in a study of blood T cells in healthy people across ages. MiXCR was run by TCRdb on the 5' RACE reads, yielding one entry per CDR3 protein. Of over 600,000 distinct CDR3 sequences in the sample, 35% to 50% were seen once. Specimen: blood. Every receptor here comes from a man of 80 years or more in good health. The conserved cysteine and the conserved F or W are not part of the CDR3 here. Fields, in order: CDR3 protein, D gene, V gene, J gene. A D gene is named only where the DNA matches it firmly.

ASSPPKNYGYT	NA	TRBV12-3/TRBV12-4	TRBJ1-2
ASSPQGGQNTEAF	TRBD1	TRBV7-3	TRBJ1-1
ASSTQDTFSYT	NA	TRBV13	TRBJ1-2
ASGTADTQY	TRBD1	TRBV12-3/TRBV12-4	TRBJ2-3
AGTPRFSTDTQY	NA	TRBV7-2	TRBJ2-3
ASSPPDKPYEQY	NA	TRBV7-9	TRBJ2-7
ASSSQQETQF	NA	TRBV6-2/TRBV6-3	TRBJ2-1
ASTRTGEANEQF	TRBD1	TRBV11-3	TRBJ2-1
SVSSGGEQY	TRBD2	TRBV29-1	TRBJ2-7
ASSPYRGTGGYHETQY	TRBD1	TRBV12-3/TRBV12-4	TRBJ2-5
ASSLAGVNTQY	TRBD2	TRBV14	TRBJ2-3
AWIQKGQGGLAGQETQY	TRBD2	TRBV30	TRBJ2-5